Listed below are T cell receptor beta chains from one sample, sequenced in a study of blood T cells in healthy people across ages. TCRdb called the 5' RACE reads again in MiXCR, with one record for every CDR3 protein. This repertoire shows 600,000 or so distinct CDR3 sequences, approximately 30% found once; its top ten account for more than 15%. Sequencing was performed on blood. The source is an elderly woman in good health. CDR3s include the opening cysteine and the closing phenylalanine or tryptophan. Each record gives: D gene, V gene, J gene, clone size, CDR3 DNA, CDR3 protein. A D gene is named only where the DNA matches it firmly. Clone size is stated in some rows and not others, as once, few, many or a class when expanded.

-,TRBV6-1,TRBJ1-5,-,TGTGCCAGCAGTGAAAGCACAGGGATCCAGCCCCAGCATTTT,CASSESTGIQPQHF
TRBD2,TRBV20-1,TRBJ2-3,many,TGCAGTGCTAGGGACCTCTATCTAGCGGGGGGGCTAGATACGCAGTATTTT,CSARDLYLAGGLDTQYF
TRBD2,TRBV29-1,TRBJ2-1,once,TGCAGCGGCACACTAGCGGGAACCTACAATGAGCAGTTCTTC,CSGTLAGTYNEQFF
TRBD1,TRBV7-9,TRBJ2-5,many,TGTGCCAGCAGCTTCTTAACAGGGGGTGAGACCCAGTACTTC,CASSFLTGGETQYF
-,TRBV5-6,TRBJ2-5,many,TGTGCCAGCAGCGGATTCAGGGGAGCTACCCAGTACTTC,CASSGFRGATQYF
TRBD2,TRBV5-1,TRBJ2-3,many,TGCGCCAGCAGCTCCGGACTAGCGCCCGATACGCAGTATTTT,CASSSGLAPDTQYF
-,TRBV7-2,TRBJ1-5,many,TGTGCCAGCAGCTTCCGGGGGACTAGCAATCAGCCCCAGCATTTT,CASSFRGTSNQPQHF
-,TRBV29-1,TRBJ1-3,-,TGCAGCGTCCTGTGGACAGCTGGAAACACCATATATTTT,CSVLWTAGNTIYF
TRBD1,TRBV3-1,TRBJ2-7,-,TGTGCCAGCAGCCACCGGGACAGGGGGGACGAGCAGTACTTC,CASSHRDRGDEQYF
-,TRBV7-8,TRBJ2-6,-,TGTGCCAGCACGCTCGTAGGGAGTAGTGGGGCCAACGTCCTGACTTTC,CASTLVGSSGANVLTF
TRBD2,TRBV12-3/TRBV12-4,TRBJ2-3,-,TGTGCCAGCAGCCCCCCAGGCGGGGGGGTGGGCACAGATACGCAGTATTTT,CASSPPGGGVGTDTQYF
-,TRBV3-1,TRBJ1-1,-,TGTGCCAGCAGCCAACTGAACACTGAAACTTTCTTT,CASSQLNTETFF
TRBD1,TRBV5-1,TRBJ1-2,-,TGCGCCAGCGGCCGAGACAGGGGCTATGGCTACACCTTC,CASGRDRGYGYTF
TRBD2,TRBV7-9,TRBJ2-3,many,TGTGCCAGCAACCTGGGGGGGGTTACAGATACGCAGTATTTT,CASNLGGVTDTQYF
-,TRBV12-3/TRBV12-4,TRBJ1-3,few,TGTGCCAGCAGCCTAGACAAACCTGGAAACACCATATATTTT,CASSLDKPGNTIYF
-,TRBV11-2,TRBJ2-7,-,TGTGCCAGCAGCTTGGGGGGAACTATTAGGGCCTACAATGAGCAGTACTTC,CASSLGGTIRAYNEQYF
-,TRBV7-8,TRBJ1-2,-,TGTGCCAGCAGCTTCTCCGCGGCAGGCTCCTATGGCTACACCTTC,CASSFSAAGSYGYTF
TRBD1,TRBV20-1,TRBJ2-1,many,TGCAGTGCTAGAGTCCCTTACAGGGGGAATGAGCAGTTCTTC,CSARVPYRGNEQFF
-,TRBV7-2,TRBJ2-5,few,TGTGCCAGCAGCTCGGGCAGGGGGGGCCAGTACTTC,CASSSGRGGQYF
-,TRBV5-6,TRBJ2-1,-,TGTGCCAGCAGCAAAAGGGGCGGGAATAGGGGCACTGATGGGCAGTTCTTC,CASSKRGGNRGTDGQFF
-,TRBV4-2,TRBJ2-1,many,TGTGCCAGCAGCCAAGCAGGGACCTACGGGAACAATGAGCAGTTCTTC,CASSQAGTYGNNEQFF
TRBD1,TRBV7-9,TRBJ2-5,many,TGTGCCAGCAGCTTAGACCCAGGACAGGGGCAAGAGACCCAGTACTTC,CASSLDPGQGQETQYF
-,TRBV20-1,TRBJ2-5,many,TGCAGTGCTGGAAGTTTAGGGACCCAGTACTTC,CSAGSLGTQYF
TRBD1,TRBV29-1,TRBJ2-4,-,TGCAGCGTGGATCGAGGCAGGGGGCATGAGCAGTACTTC,CSVDRGRGHEQYF
-,TRBV20-1,TRBJ2-3,many,TGCAGTGCTCCTCCCAATGGGGCAGATACGCAGTATTTT,CSAPPNGADTQYF
-,TRBV15,TRBJ2-7,-,TGTGCCACCAGCAGAGATATACAGGGACTCATTAGCGACGAGCAGTACTTC,CATSRDIQGLISDEQYF
-,TRBV30,TRBJ1-2,few,TGTGGACAAAGAAGAAATTATGGCTACACCTTC,CGQRRNYGYTF
-,TRBV7-2,TRBJ2-1,many,TGTGCCAGCAGCCCCAAAGCCCCCGGCACAGGCTACAATGAGCAGTTCTTC,CASSPKAPGTGYNEQFF
-,TRBV19,TRBJ1-5,few,TGTGCCAGTGGGACCGTGACCATGAGCAATCAGCCCCAGCATTTT,CASGTVTMSNQPQHF
TRBD1,TRBV5-1,TRBJ2-5,many,TGCGCCAGCAGCGGGGGACAGGGGGTCTGGGAGACCCAGTACTTC,CASSGGQGVWETQYF
-,TRBV9,TRBJ2-1,few,TGTGCCAGCAGCACGCGTCCGAGCAGGAGTGAGCAGTTCTTC,CASSTRPSRSEQFF
TRBD2,TRBV12-3/TRBV12-4,TRBJ2-7,-,TGTGCCAGTAGTAGGACTAGCGGGGGGTCTTACAATGAGCAGTACTTC,CASSRTSGGSYNEQYF
-,TRBV5-1,TRBJ2-3,-,TGCGCCAGCAGCTTGTATCAGGGCGCAGATACGCAGTATTTT,CASSLYQGADTQYF
-,TRBV18,TRBJ1-4,few,TGTGCCAGCTCACCGACAGCAACTAATGAAAAACTGTTTTTT,CASSPTATNEKLFF
-,TRBV20-1,TRBJ1-1,-,TGCAGTGCTAGAGTTCGCATGGAAGTTATGAACACTGAAGCTTTCTTT,CSARVRMEVMNTEAFF
TRBD2,TRBV28,TRBJ2-5,many,TGTGCCAGCAGTTTATCTAGCGGGGGGGCTGTGGAGACCCAGTACTTC,CASSLSSGGAVETQYF
TRBD1,TRBV7-2,TRBJ1-4,-,TGTGCCAGCAGCTCGGGACAGGGGTCTCCGAAACTGTTTTTT,CASSSGQGSPKLFF
-,TRBV2,TRBJ2-4,many,TGTGCCAGCAGTGTATTGAGAGGGGGAGGTAAAAACATTCAGTACTTC,CASSVLRGGGKNIQYF
-,TRBV20-1,TRBJ2-5,-,TGCAGTGCTAGAGATCGTGGAACCATCCAAGAGACCCAGTACTTC,CSARDRGTIQETQYF
-,TRBV5-1,TRBJ2-7,many,TGCGCCAGCAGCCTATGGGACACGGCGGGCGAGCAGTACTTC,CASSLWDTAGEQYF
-,TRBV20-1,TRBJ1-1,many,TGCAGTGCACGCCAGGGGTCGGGTGAAGCTTTCTTT,CSARQGSGEAFF
-,TRBV20-1,TRBJ2-5,many,TGCAGTGCAAATAGGGGAGAGACCCAGTACTTC,CSANRGETQYF
TRBD1,TRBV14,TRBJ2-5,-,TGTGCCAGCAGCCCTTGGGACAGCCGATCCGAGACCCAGTACTTC,CASSPWDSRSETQYF
-,TRBV7-2,TRBJ2-1,many,TGTGCCAGCAGCGGTAATAAACGAGGCAATGAGCAGTTCTTC,CASSGNKRGNEQFF
TRBD1,TRBV5-1,TRBJ1-1,many,TGCGCCAGCAGCCTTACAGGGGAACGCGGCACTGAAGCTTTCTTT,CASSLTGERGTEAFF
-,TRBV10-3,TRBJ2-4,once,TGTGCCAGCCGGGACTCTGACATTCAGTACTTC,CASRDSDIQYF
-,TRBV30,TRBJ1-1,-,TGTGCCTGGAGTGACCCGAGGGGGTATCTAAACACTGAAGCTTTCTTT,CAWSDPRGYLNTEAFF
-,TRBV20-1,TRBJ2-3,-,TGCAGTGCTAGAGTGACGGAAAGCACAGATACGCAGTATTTT,CSARVTESTDTQYF
TRBD1,TRBV6-5,TRBJ2-5,many,TGTGCCAGCAGCCCCTTACAGGGGGCTGGGGAGACCCAGTACTTC,CASSPLQGAGETQYF
TRBD1,TRBV30,TRBJ1-4,few,TGTGCCTGGATCCACACTTCCGGGACAGGGGGCTTAGCGACTAATGAAAAACTGTTTTTT,CAWIHTSGTGGLATNEKLFF
-,TRBV6-5,TRBJ1-1,-,TGTGCCAGCAGTAGGGATAACGCTGAAGCTTTCTTT,CASSRDNAEAFF
-,TRBV29-1,TRBJ1-2,-,TGCAGCGTTATGGGCGACACGAAACAAACTAACTATGGCTACACCTTC,CSVMGDTKQTNYGYTF
TRBD2,TRBV7-2,TRBJ2-3,many,TGTGCCAGCAGCCGCGGGGGGAGGGGCACAGATACGCAGTATTTT,CASSRGGRGTDTQYF
TRBD2,TRBV12-3/TRBV12-4,TRBJ2-4,-,TGTGCCAGCAGTTCTCATCTAGCGGGAGCCAAAAACATTCAGTACTTC,CASSSHLAGAKNIQYF
TRBD1,TRBV11-1,TRBJ2-1,many,TGTGCCAGCAGCCCCGGACAGGGGGCTGGCGAAAATGAGCAGTTCTTC,CASSPGQGAGENEQFF
-,TRBV30,TRBJ2-6,many,TGTGCCTGGATGAAGACCTGGGGGGCTGGGGCCAACGTCCTGACTTTC,CAWMKTWGAGANVLTF